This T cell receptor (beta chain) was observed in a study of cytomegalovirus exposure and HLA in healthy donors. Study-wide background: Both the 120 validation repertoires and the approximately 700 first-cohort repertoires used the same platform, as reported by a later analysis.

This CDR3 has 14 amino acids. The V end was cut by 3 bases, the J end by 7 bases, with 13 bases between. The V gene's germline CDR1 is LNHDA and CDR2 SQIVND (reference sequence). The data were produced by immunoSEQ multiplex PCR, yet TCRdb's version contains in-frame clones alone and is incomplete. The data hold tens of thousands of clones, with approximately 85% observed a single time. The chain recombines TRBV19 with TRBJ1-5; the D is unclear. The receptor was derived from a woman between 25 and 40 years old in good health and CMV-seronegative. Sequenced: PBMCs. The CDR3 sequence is CASSIVSIGQPQHF. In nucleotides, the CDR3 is TGTGCCAGTAGTATCGTATCGATCGGGCAGCCCCAGCATTTT. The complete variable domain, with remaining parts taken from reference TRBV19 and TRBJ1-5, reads DGGITQSPKYLFRKEGQNVTLSCEQNLNHDAMYWYRQDPGQGLRLIYYSQIVNDFQKGDIAEGYSVSREKKESFPLTVTSAQKNPTAFYLCASSIVSIGQPQHFGDGTRLSIL.